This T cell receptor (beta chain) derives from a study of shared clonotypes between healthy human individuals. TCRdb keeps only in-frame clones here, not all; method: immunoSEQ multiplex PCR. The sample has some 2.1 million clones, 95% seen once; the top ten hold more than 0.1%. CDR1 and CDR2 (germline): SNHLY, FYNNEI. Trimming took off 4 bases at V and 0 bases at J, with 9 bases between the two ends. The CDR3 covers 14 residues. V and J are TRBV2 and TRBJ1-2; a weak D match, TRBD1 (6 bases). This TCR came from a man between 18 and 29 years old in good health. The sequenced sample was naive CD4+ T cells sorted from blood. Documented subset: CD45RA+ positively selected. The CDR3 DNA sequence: TGTGCCAGCAGTGCAGGGGTGTCTAACTATGGCTACACCTTC. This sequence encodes CASSAGVSNYGYTF.